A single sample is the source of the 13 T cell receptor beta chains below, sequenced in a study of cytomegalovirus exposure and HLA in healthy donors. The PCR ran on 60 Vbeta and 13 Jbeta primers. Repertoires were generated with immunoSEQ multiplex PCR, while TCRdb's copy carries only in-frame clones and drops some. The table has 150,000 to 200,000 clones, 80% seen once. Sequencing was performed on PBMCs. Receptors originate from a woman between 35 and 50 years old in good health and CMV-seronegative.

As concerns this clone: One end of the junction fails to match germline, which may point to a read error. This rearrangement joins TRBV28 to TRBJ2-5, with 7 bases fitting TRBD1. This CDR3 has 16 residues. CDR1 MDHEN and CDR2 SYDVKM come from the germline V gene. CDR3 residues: CASRLWDRPFQETQYF. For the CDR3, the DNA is TGTGCCAGCAGATTATGGGACAGACCATTCCAAGAGACCCAGTACTTC.

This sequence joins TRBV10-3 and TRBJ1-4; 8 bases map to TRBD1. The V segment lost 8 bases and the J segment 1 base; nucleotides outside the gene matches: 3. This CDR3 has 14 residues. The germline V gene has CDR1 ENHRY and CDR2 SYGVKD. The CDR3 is CAISRGLTNEKLFF. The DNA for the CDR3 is TGTGCCATCTCCAGGGGGCTAACTAATGAAAAACTGTTTTTT.

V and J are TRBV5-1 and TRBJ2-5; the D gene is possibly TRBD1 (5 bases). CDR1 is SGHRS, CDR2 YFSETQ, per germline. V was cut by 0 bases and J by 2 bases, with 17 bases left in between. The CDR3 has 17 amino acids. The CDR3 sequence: CASSLANMGQLQETQYF. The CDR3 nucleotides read TGCGCCAGCAGCTTGGCGAATATGGGGCAGCTACAAGAGACCCAGTACTTC. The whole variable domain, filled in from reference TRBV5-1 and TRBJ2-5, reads KAGVTQTPRYLIKTRGQQVTLSCSPISGHRSVSWYQQTPGQGLQFLFEYFSETQRNKGNFPGRFSGRQFSNSRSEMNVSTLELGDSALYLCASSLANMGQLQETQYFGPGTRLLVL.

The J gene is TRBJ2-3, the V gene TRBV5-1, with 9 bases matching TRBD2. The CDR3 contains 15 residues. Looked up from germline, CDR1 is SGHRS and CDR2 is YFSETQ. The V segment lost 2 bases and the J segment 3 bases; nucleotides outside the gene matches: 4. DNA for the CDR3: TGCGCCAGCAGCTTCCAACTAGCGGGTACAGATACGCAGTATTTT. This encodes CASSFQLAGTDTQYF.

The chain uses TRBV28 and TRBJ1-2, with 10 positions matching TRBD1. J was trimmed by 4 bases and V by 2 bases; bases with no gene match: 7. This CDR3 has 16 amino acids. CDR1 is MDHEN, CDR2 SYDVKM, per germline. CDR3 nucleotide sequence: TGTGCCAGCAGTTTACTGACAGGGGGCGCTTCCTATGGCTACACCTTC. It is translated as CASSLLTGGASYGYTF.

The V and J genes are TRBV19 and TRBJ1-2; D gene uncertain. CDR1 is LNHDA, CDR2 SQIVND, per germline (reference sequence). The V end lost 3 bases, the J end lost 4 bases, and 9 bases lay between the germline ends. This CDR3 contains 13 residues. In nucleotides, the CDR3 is TGTGCCAGTAGTATCACAGAGAGCTATGGCTACACCTTC. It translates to CASSITESYGYTF.

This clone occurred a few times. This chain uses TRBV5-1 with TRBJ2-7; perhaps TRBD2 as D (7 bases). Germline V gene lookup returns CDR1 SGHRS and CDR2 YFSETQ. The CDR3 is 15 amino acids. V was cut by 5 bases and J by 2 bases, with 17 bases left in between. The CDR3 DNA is TGCGCCAGCAGGACCAGGGGAGGGCCCCCCTACGAGCAGTACTTC. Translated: CASRTRGGPPYEQYF.

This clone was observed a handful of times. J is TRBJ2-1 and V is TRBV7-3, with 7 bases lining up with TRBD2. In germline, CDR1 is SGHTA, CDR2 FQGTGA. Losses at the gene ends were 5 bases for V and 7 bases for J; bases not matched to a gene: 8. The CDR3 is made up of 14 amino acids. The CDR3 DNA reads TGTGCCAGCAGCCTGAGGGGAGGGTGGAATGAGCAGTTCTTC. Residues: CASSLRGGWNEQFF.

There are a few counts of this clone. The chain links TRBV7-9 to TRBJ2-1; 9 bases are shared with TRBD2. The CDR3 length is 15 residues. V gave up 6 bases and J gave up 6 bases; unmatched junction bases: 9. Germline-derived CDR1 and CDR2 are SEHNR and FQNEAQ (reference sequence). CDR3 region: CASRERAGGRNEQFF. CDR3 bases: TGTGCCAGCAGGGAGAGGGCGGGGGGGCGCAATGAGCAGTTCTTC.

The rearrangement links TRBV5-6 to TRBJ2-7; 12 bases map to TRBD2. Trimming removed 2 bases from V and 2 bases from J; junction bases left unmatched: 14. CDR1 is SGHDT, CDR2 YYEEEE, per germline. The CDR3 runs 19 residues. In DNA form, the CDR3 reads TGTGCCAGCAGCTTCCCCACAGAACTAGCGGGAGGAAGGGCCTACGAGCAGTACTTC. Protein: CASSFPTELAGGRAYEQYF.

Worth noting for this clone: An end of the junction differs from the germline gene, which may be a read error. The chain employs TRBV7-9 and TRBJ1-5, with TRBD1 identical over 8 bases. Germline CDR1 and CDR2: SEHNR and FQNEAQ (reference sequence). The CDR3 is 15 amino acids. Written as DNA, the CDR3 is TGTTCCAGCAGCTCACCTCAGGGGGCAAGGGGGCCCCAGCATTTT. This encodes CSSSSPQGARGPQHF.

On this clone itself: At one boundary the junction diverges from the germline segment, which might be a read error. The CDR3 DNA is TGTGCCAGCAGTAATCACAGGGGAGAGGGCAAAAACAGTCAGTACTTC. Its translation is CASSNHRGEGKNSQYF. This chain connects TRBV2 to TRBJ2-4; TRBD1 matches at 7 bases. The CDR3 length is 16 residues. Germline-derived CDR1 and CDR2 are SNHLY and FYNNEI.

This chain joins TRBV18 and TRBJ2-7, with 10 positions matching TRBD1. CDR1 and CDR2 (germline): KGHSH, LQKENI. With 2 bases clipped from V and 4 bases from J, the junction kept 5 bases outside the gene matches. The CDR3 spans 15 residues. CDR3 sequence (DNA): TGTGCCAGCTCACCAGGGACAGGGGATTTATACGAGCAGTACTTC. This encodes CASSPGTGDLYEQYF.